These T cell receptor beta chains were read from a single sample in a study of blood T cell repertoires in COVID-19. The table came from immunoSEQ multiplex PCR; TCRdb's copy has only in-frame clones and leaves some out. The sample yields 650,000 to 800,000 clones, approximately 90% seen once. Sequenced sample: peripheral blood. These receptors were taken from a woman under 30 with acute or convalescent COVID-19. Each CDR3 is given without its conserved first and last residue. A D gene is named only where the DNA matches it firmly.

v_gene	j_gene	d_gene	CDR3aa
TRBV9	TRBJ2-1	.	ASSFNYNEQF
TRBV19	TRBJ2-7	TRBD2	ASSQGRLAGRTYEQY
TRBV10-3	TRBJ2-1	TRBD1	AIRGQGNNEQF
TRBV5-1	TRBJ1-1	.	ASSLGTEAVVEAF
TRBV2	TRBJ1-4	.	ASSEALPGIGLMTNEKLF
TRBV9	TRBJ2-3	TRBD2	ASSVEASGGVLSTDTQY
TRBV4-2	TRBJ1-5	TRBD1	ASSPGTGLSNQPQH
TRBV5-4	TRBJ1-3	TRBD1	ASSSRDRDTIY
TRBV5-5	TRBJ1-5	.	ASSLDPGAGNQPQH
TRBV27	TRBJ1-5	TRBD1	ASSLGQGRLNQPQH
TRBV6-4	TRBJ1-1	.	ASSDSPQGEAF
TRBV4-1	TRBJ2-1	TRBD2	ASSHQGLAGHNEQF
TRBV19	TRBJ1-1	TRBD1	ASTTPGTENTEAF
TRBV11-3	TRBJ2-7	.	ASSLDRGSEQY
TRBV6-5	TRBJ1-1	.	ASSYSGLRDTEAF
TRBV11-2	TRBJ1-1	TRBD1	ASSPTGGTAEAF
TRBV9	TRBJ2-1	TRBD1	ASSDGTGSAYNEQF
TRBV6-5	TRBJ1-2	TRBD1	ASSSPDRGNYGYT
TRBV6-5	TRBJ2-5	.	ASTIMQGPQETQY
TRBV30	TRBJ1-4	.	AWSVSATNEKLF
TRBV27	TRBJ2-3	.	ARSRGGPRDTQY
TRBV6-2/TRBV6-3	TRBJ1-2	TRBD1	ASSYPGAGGISNYGYT
TRBV19	TRBJ1-5	.	ASSTTGRVNQPQH
TRBV24-1	TRBJ2-1	TRBD1	ATSDPTGQGKNEQF
TRBV5-5	TRBJ1-2	.	ASSLPGQGYGYT
TRBV12-3/TRBV12-4	TRBJ1-2	TRBD1	ASRGQILYGYT
TRBV10-3	TRBJ1-2	.	AIRPRTDSYGYT
TRBV5-6	TRBJ2-7	.	ASSSGQSLYEQY
TRBV3-1/TRBV3-2	TRBJ2-7	.	ASSQDRAGALPYEQY
TRBV6-5	TRBJ1-1	.	ASSYSGPGNTEAF
TRBV4-3	TRBJ2-1	.	ASSQDIDGGNEQF
TRBV7-9	TRBJ2-2	.	ASRSKAGTGELF
TRBV9	TRBJ2-2	TRBD1	ASSGQGSSGELF
TRBV6-2/TRBV6-3	TRBJ2-1	TRBD1	ASSYSPGQEQF
TRBV24-1	TRBJ2-5	TRBD1	ATGGTGIQETQY
TRBV5-5	TRBJ1-5	TRBD1	ASSLTGDRRAQPQH
TRBV7-9	TRBJ1-5	TRBD1	AGSLTGTGSNQPQH
TRBV18	TRBJ1-2	.	ASSPKRYGYT
TRBV3-1/TRBV3-2	TRBJ1-4	.	ASSQDSGNNEKLF
TRBV2	TRBJ2-2	.	ASSPSGGGELF
TRBV3-1/TRBV3-2	TRBJ1-2	.	ASSHATGSNYGYT
TRBV5-5	TRBJ1-1	.	ASSSEFYSSNTEAF
TRBV5-7	TRBJ2-1	.	ASSLTGSPALYNEQF
TRBV10-1	TRBJ1-2	.	ASSDRGYGYT
TRBV15	TRBJ2-3	TRBD1	ATSRPDRGGTDTQY
TRBV6-2/TRBV6-3	TRBJ1-2	.	ASSYWSQGGYGYT
TRBV7-9	TRBJ2-3	.	ASSRTEDTQY
TRBV12-3/TRBV12-4	TRBJ1-5	.	ASTGELGIPQH
TRBV19	TRBJ2-7	.	ASSITGDSYEQY
TRBV6-6	TRBJ2-7	.	ASKESGSSYEQY
TRBV5-1	TRBJ1-6	.	ASSFGLSLDNSPLH